The T cell receptor (beta chain) described here comes from a study of blood T cell repertoires in COVID-19. Study overall: Samples came from the United States, Italy and Spain, spanning acute and convalescent COVID-19. Sources were T cells, B-cell-depleted T cells, or PBMCs; the material itself was cDNA or gDNA.

V was pared by 2 bases and J by 4 bases, with 21 bases between. CDR1 and CDR2 from the germline V gene are MGHRA and YSYEKL. The CDR3 is made up of 17 amino acids. As originally analysed: Amplification with reference gene primers provided the estimates of nucleated cell counts. Here immunoSEQ multiplex PCR was the method, and the copy in TCRdb shows in-frame clones only, minus some. V and J calls and clone size follow that table, whereas D and trimming were derived from the DNA. The data hold some 20,000 clones, with about 85% observed a single time. Sequenced sample: peripheral blood. The receptor's source is a human donor with active COVID-19. The donor label of this sample is uncertain. V usage is TRBV4-1 and J usage is TRBJ2-7, with D perhaps matching TRBD1 (5 bases). For the CDR3, the DNA is TGCGCCAGCAGCCAAATCTCCCTAGGGCTCCAGGGATACGAGCAGTACTTC. Amino acids: CASSQISLGLQGYEQYF.